The 3 T cell receptor beta chains presented below share a single source sample, sequenced in a study of cytotoxic CD8 clonotypes in ibrutinib-treated CLL. Profiling relied on immunoSEQ multiplex PCR, and the TCRdb table lists in-frame clones only, not all of them. The sample yields some 26,000 clones, almost 85% seen once. The specimen comprised PBMCs, sampled after 24 months of ibrutinib treatment. These receptors were obtained from a human donor with chronic lymphocytic leukemia.

The chain has TRBV7-9 and TRBJ1-2; tentatively, D is TRBD1 (5 bases). The CDR3 spans 13 residues. Trimming pared 3 bases from V and 6 bases from J, leaving 11 bases between. Germline CDR1 is SEHNR and CDR2 is FQNEAQ (reference sequence). The CDR3 region is CASSLGTRDGYTF. CDR3 nucleotide sequence: TGTGCCAGCAGCTTGGGCACCAGGGATGGCTACACCTTC. The complete variable domain, with remaining parts taken from reference TRBV7-9 and TRBJ1-2, reads DTGVSQNPRHKITKRGQNVTFRCDPISEHNRLYWYRQTLGQGPEFLTYFQNEAQLEKSRLLSDRFSAERPKGSFSTLEIQRTEQGDSAMYLCASSLGTRDGYTFGSGTRLTVV.

V is TRBV19 and J is TRBJ1-1; 9 positions agree with TRBD1. Germline CDR1 LNHDA, CDR2 SQIVND (reference sequence). The CDR3 totals 15 residues. J gave up 5 bases and V 3 bases, and 7 bases lay outside the gene matches. CDR3 region: CASSIEGQGLTEAFF. The CDR3 DNA is TGTGCCAGTAGTATCGAAGGACAGGGGTTGACTGAAGCTTTCTTT.

The chain uses TRBV10-3 and TRBJ1-4; D is unclear. The CDR3 contains 13 residues. Germline CDR1 ENHRY, CDR2 SYGVKD. The V end was cut by 2 bases, the J end by 8 bases, with 9 bases between. CDR3 nucleotide sequence: TGTGCCATCAGTGAGCCCCCGGACGAAAAACTGTTTTTT. Its translation: CAISEPPDEKLFF.